This T cell receptor beta chain was retrieved from a study of T-cell memory formation after mild COVID-19. With respect to this clonotype: Its target is unknown.

The study's findings and limits: A subset of responding clones appeared in pre-infection memory, suggesting cross-reactive memory joined.

5'RACE with constant-segment primers built TCRalpha and TCRbeta cDNA libraries with UMIs. TCRdb used MiXCR to reprocess the 5' RACE reads, holding one entry per CDR3 protein. Found here are hundreds of thousands of distinct CDR3 sequences, 25% to 30% of them singletons; the top ten hold 13%. Trimming at V came to 5 bases and at J to 8 bases, leaving 14 bases not matched to a gene. The CDR3 loop spans 17 amino acids. Germline CDR1 SGHVS, CDR2 FNYEAQ. The specimen sequenced was PBMCs or a T cell subset sorted from them (not recorded which). The receptor was isolated from an adult woman who had mild COVID-19 (a few samples of this study predate the infection). Cell type and time point are not known. This chain joins TRBV7-6 and TRBJ1-4; TRBD1 aligns across 10 bases. Here the CDR3 reads CASSPLRTGGLHEKLFF. The CDR3 bases are TGTGCCAGCAGCCCCCTTCGGACAGGGGGTCTTCACGAAAAACTGTTTTTT.